This is a list of T cell receptor beta chains from one sample in a study of type 1 and type 2 diabetes patients. MiXCR, run by TCRdb on the multiplex PCR reads, gives a single entry per CDR3 protein. The sample includes about 250,000 distinct CDR3 sequences, roughly 50% of them seen just once. Sequencing used peripheral blood mononuclear cells (PBMCs). The receptors stem from a man aged 18 to 30 with type 2 diabetes. CDR3s include the opening cysteine and the closing phenylalanine or tryptophan. The D gene is left open where the match is weak. Expanded clones get a size class; other rows say once, few or many, or leave the size out.

V: TRBV10-1; J: TRBJ2-2; D: -; size: -; DNA: TGCGCCAGCAGTGAAACTGGGGCGCATACCACCGGGGAGCTGTTTTTT; CDR3: CASSETGAHTTGELFF
V: TRBV10-3; J: TRBJ1-2; D: TRBD1; size: -; DNA: TGTGCCATCAACACGAATGGACAGGGGGCTCATGGCTACACCTTC; CDR3: CAINTNGQGAHGYTF
V: TRBV10-2; J: TRBJ2-7; D: TRBD2; size: -; DNA: TGCGCCAGTCGCGGGGGAAAGTCCTACGAGCAGTACTTC; CDR3: CASRGGKSYEQYF
V: TRBV29-1; J: TRBJ2-1; D: -; size: few; DNA: TGCAGCGTTGTCAAGGTATCCTACAATGAGCAGTTCTTC; CDR3: CSVVKVSYNEQFF
V: TRBV15; J: TRBJ2-7; D: TRBD1; size: many; DNA: TGTGCCACCAGCAGAGAACAGGGGCCAATGTACGAGCAGTACTTC; CDR3: CATSREQGPMYEQYF
V: TRBV7-8; J: TRBJ1-1; D: -; size: -; DNA: TGTGCCAGCAGCTTAGTCCCTCATTTCCTCCGAAGGGATAAAGACACTGAAGCTTTCTTT; CDR3: CASSLVPHFLRRDKDTEAFF
V: TRBV2; J: TRBJ2-5; D: -; size: -; DNA: TGTGCCAGCGCGCCGGCCGGGGACCAGTACTTC; CDR3: CASAPAGDQYF
V: TRBV5-1; J: TRBJ1-4; D: -; size: -; DNA: TGCGCCAGCGGCCTCGGCGAGGAATGGGCCCCGGGTGAAAAACTGTTTTTT; CDR3: CASGLGEEWAPGEKLFF
V: TRBV7-3; J: TRBJ2-6; D: -; size: -; DNA: TGTGCCAGCAGCTTAGTACCCTTCTCTGGTGGGGCCAACGTCCTGACTTTC; CDR3: CASSLVPFSGGANVLTF
V: TRBV19; J: TRBJ2-7; D: -; size: few; DNA: TGTGCCAGTAGTATGGGACTGACAGCCTACGAGCAGTACTTT; CDR3: CASSMGLTAYEQYF
V: TRBV24-1; J: TRBJ1-2; D: -; size: few; DNA: TGTGCCAGCAGTTTATATCCCACGGTGGGTGGCTACACCTTC; CDR3: CASSLYPTVGGYTF
V: TRBV15; J: TRBJ2-1; D: TRBD1; size: many; DNA: TGTGCCACCAGCAGAGATAGGGACAGAAATGAGCAGTTCTTC; CDR3: CATSRDRDRNEQFF
V: TRBV20-1; J: TRBJ2-3; D: -; size: -; DNA: TGCAGTGTTTCCGCCGGCGTCTATGAGCAGTATTTT; CDR3: CSVSAGVYEQYF
V: TRBV7-2; J: TRBJ1-4; D: TRBD1; size: -; DNA: TGTGCCAGCAGCCAAGTGATAGGGGGCGATGAAAAACTGTTTTTT; CDR3: CASSQVIGGDEKLFF
V: TRBV24-1; J: TRBJ2-1; D: TRBD1; size: few; DNA: TGTGCCACCAGTGAGAAAGGGGGCCTAAGCTCCTACAATGAGCAGTTCTTC; CDR3: CATSEKGGLSSYNEQFF
V: TRBV6-1; J: TRBJ1-1; D: -; size: -; DNA: TGTGCCAGCAGTGATTGGGCTTCGGAGGACACTGAAGCTTTCTTT; CDR3: CASSDWASEDTEAFF
V: TRBV9; J: TRBJ1-1; D: -; size: few; DNA: TGTGCCAGCGGGAACACTGAAGCTTTCTTT; CDR3: CASGNTEAFF
V: TRBV30; J: TRBJ2-7; D: -; size: few; DNA: TGTGCCTTGGGACATGGAATCTACGAGCAGTACTTC; CDR3: CALGHGIYEQYF
V: TRBV6-6; J: TRBJ2-7; D: -; size: few; DNA: TGTGCCAGCAGCCACGGGAACGAGCAGTACTTC; CDR3: CASSHGNEQYF
V: TRBV2; J: TRBJ2-7; D: -; size: -; DNA: TGTGCCAGCAGGGGAACAGGCTCCTACGAGCAGTACTTC; CDR3: CASRGTGSYEQYF
V: TRBV20-1; J: TRBJ2-7; D: TRBD1; size: few; DNA: TGCAGTGCTTCCGGGACAGGGACCTACGAGCAGTACTTC; CDR3: CSASGTGTYEQYF
V: TRBV7-7; J: TRBJ2-1; D: -; size: few; DNA: TGTGCTAGCAGTCCCAGACTGGGGACGGATGAGCAGTTCTTC; CDR3: CASSPRLGTDEQFF
V: TRBV15; J: TRBJ2-1; D: -; size: few; DNA: TGTGCCACCAGCAGACCAAGGGTAGAAGAGCAGTTCTTC; CDR3: CATSRPRVEEQFF
V: TRBV4-3; J: TRBJ1-6; D: -; size: -; DNA: TGCGCCAGCAGCCAAGAATATTGGGGGTTT; CDR3: CASSQEYWGF
V: TRBV19; J: TRBJ1-1; D: TRBD1; size: -; DNA: TGTGCCAGTAGTTCCGGACAGGGGGCAGGAGCTTTCTTT; CDR3: CASSSGQGAGAFF
V: TRBV20-1; J: TRBJ2-5; D: -; size: -; DNA: TGCAGTGCTCAGGACAGCAGACAAGAGACCCAGTACTTC; CDR3: CSAQDSRQETQYF
V: TRBV20-1; J: TRBJ2-5; D: TRBD2; size: -; DNA: TGCAGTGCTTTGCGGACTAGCGGGGGGGTTCAAGAGACCCAGTACTTC; CDR3: CSALRTSGGVQETQYF
V: TRBV10-1; J: TRBJ1-1; D: -; size: few; DNA: TGCGCCAGCAGTGAGGCCGCTACCAGCGCGGCTTTCTTT; CDR3: CASSEAATSAAFF
V: TRBV7-2; J: TRBJ2-1; D: TRBD2; size: few; DNA: TGTGCCAGCAGCTCCCAAGCCGGGACTAGCATGGATGAGCAGTTCTTC; CDR3: CASSSQAGTSMDEQFF
V: TRBV5-1; J: TRBJ1-1; D: -; size: -; DNA: TGCGCCAGCAGCTTGGCATCGGGGGTGATGAACACTGAAGCTTTCTTT; CDR3: CASSLASGVMNTEAFF
V: TRBV6-2/TRBV6-3; J: TRBJ2-7; D: TRBD1; size: -; DNA: TGTGCCAGCAGACAGACAGGGCCGTTCTACGAGCAGTACTTC; CDR3: CASRQTGPFYEQYF
V: TRBV7-9; J: TRBJ2-5; D: -; size: few; DNA: TGTGCCAGCAGCTTCCCCGTCCTGGGGACGGCGGGAACGGAGACCCAGTACTTC; CDR3: CASSFPVLGTAGTETQYF
V: TRBV7-9; J: TRBJ2-7; D: -; size: -; DNA: TGTGCCAGCAGCCGTAGGTTACTCGACGAGCAGTACTTC; CDR3: CASSRRLLDEQYF
V: TRBV13; J: TRBJ1-1; D: -; size: -; DNA: TGTGCCAGCAGCCCCTCCGACGGGAACACTGAAGCTTTCTTT; CDR3: CASSPSDGNTEAFF
V: TRBV10-3; J: TRBJ2-3; D: -; size: many; DNA: TGTGCCATCACGGGGGAGCACAGCACAGATACGCAGTATTTT; CDR3: CAITGEHSTDTQYF
V: TRBV19; J: TRBJ2-1; D: -; size: -; DNA: -; CDR3: CASTTVGNNEQFF
V: TRBV29-1; J: TRBJ1-1; D: TRBD1; size: few; DNA: TGCAGCGCCAGGGGGGCCGAGTGGTCTGAAGCTTTCTTT; CDR3: CSARGAEWSEAFF
V: TRBV6-2/TRBV6-3; J: TRBJ1-2; D: -; size: -; DNA: TGTGCCAGCAGTAGGGGAGAGGTGGATGGCTACACCTTC; CDR3: CASSRGEVDGYTF
V: TRBV30; J: TRBJ2-7; D: TRBD1; size: few; DNA: TGTGCCTGGAGCGTCCCGACCGCGGACAGGGCCTACGAGCAGTACTTC; CDR3: CAWSVPTADRAYEQYF
V: TRBV19; J: TRBJ1-2; D: -; size: few; DNA: TGTGCCAGTAGAGCAACCGAGGATGGCTACACCTTC; CDR3: CASRATEDGYTF
V: TRBV7-8; J: TRBJ2-1; D: -; size: -; DNA: TGTGCCAGCAGCTTCGGGCCGCAGGGGCAGGTTGAGCAGTTCTTC; CDR3: CASSFGPQGQVEQFF
V: TRBV25-1; J: TRBJ1-5; D: -; size: few; DNA: TGTGCCAGCAGTGAAGAGTATAGCAATCAGCCCCAGCATTTT; CDR3: CASSEEYSNQPQHF
V: TRBV2; J: TRBJ2-1; D: TRBD2; size: few; DNA: TGTGCCAGCAGTCCGACTAGCAGCTACAATGAGCAGTTCTTC; CDR3: CASSPTSSYNEQFF
V: TRBV6-8; J: TRBJ2-7; D: -; size: few; DNA: TGTGCCAGCAGCGGGCTCAGGGCCTACGAGCAGTACTTC; CDR3: CASSGLRAYEQYF
V: TRBV7-8; J: TRBJ1-1; D: TRBD1; size: -; DNA: TGTGCCAGCAGCTTCCCTAGACAGGGAGGCACTGAAGCTTTCTTT; CDR3: CASSFPRQGGTEAFF
V: TRBV9; J: TRBJ1-2; D: -; size: -; DNA: TGTGCCAGCGGGATTGTAATGGAGGGGTGTAGCTACACCTTC; CDR3: CASGIVMEGCSYTF
V: TRBV12-3/TRBV12-4; J: TRBJ1-1; D: -; size: -; DNA: TGTGCCAGCACCCAGGCGGACCTGAACACTGAAGCTTTCTTT; CDR3: CASTQADLNTEAFF
V: TRBV19; J: TRBJ2-7; D: -; size: -; DNA: TGTGCCAGTAGTAGGGCAGGGGATTACGAGCAGTGCTTC; CDR3: CASSRAGDYEQCF
V: TRBV6-5; J: TRBJ2-7; D: TRBD1; size: -; DNA: TGTGCCACCGCTTTGGGACAGTACTACGAGCAGTACTTC; CDR3: CATALGQYYEQYF
V: TRBV9; J: TRBJ2-3; D: TRBD1; size: few; DNA: TGTGCCAGCAGCGTACCCGGGACAGGGGAAGTTTCTGACACAGATACGCAGTATTTT; CDR3: CASSVPGTGEVSDTDTQYF